Below, 19 T cell receptor beta chains from the same sample are listed, as sequenced in a study of radiotherapy plus CTLA-4 blockade in lung cancer. Generated by immunoSEQ multiplex PCR, the TCRdb table keeps only in-frame clones and is missing some. The table lists around 63,000 clones, 60% to 80% of them singletons. The sample in question was peripheral blood, obtained from a patient treated with radiotherapy plus ipilimumab. The receptors here all came from a human donor with non-small cell lung cancer whose response to radiotherapy plus ipilimumab could not be evaluated. Some clones in this sample may be carry-over from other donors' samples.

The CDR3 coding sequence is TGTGCCAGCAGCGTAACCCATGACAGTACAGCTCTCAACGAGCAGTACTTC. It specifies CASSVTHDSTALNEQYF. The genes are TRBV5-8 and TRBJ2-7, with a tentative D call TRBD1 (5 bases). Germline CDR1 and CDR2: SGHTS and YDEGEE. The CDR3 runs 17 residues. Deletions cut 4 bases from V and 5 bases from J, with 25 bases between.

V gene TRBV9 combines with J gene TRBJ2-7, with TRBD1 matching over 8 bases. V trimming: 6 bases; J trimming: 3 bases; junction bases outside the gene matches: 8. The CDR3 is made up of 14 amino acids. Looked up from germline, CDR1 is SGDLS and CDR2 is YYNGEE. DNA for the CDR3: TGTGCCAGCACCCCACGGACAGGGATCTACGAGCAGTACTTC. It translates to CASTPRTGIYEQYF. Supplemented by reference TRBV9 and TRBJ2-7, the full variable domain reads DSGVTQTPKHLITATGQRVTLRCSPRSGDLSVYWYQQSLDQGLQFLIQYYNGEERAKGNILERFSAQQFPDLHSELNLSSLELGDSALYFCASTPRTGIYEQYFGPGTRLTVT.

This clone was counted a few times. The chain uses TRBV7-3 and TRBJ1-1; maybe TRBD1 (6 bases). This CDR3 is built from 14 residues. Trimming removed 1 base from V and 4 bases from J, with 10 bases in between. The germline CDR1 and CDR2 sequences are SGHTA and FQGTGA. The CDR3 loop reads CASSLKAGATEAFF. Written as DNA, the CDR3 is TGTGCCAGCAGCTTAAAGGCAGGGGCCACTGAAGCTTTCTTT.

This clone was seen a single time. J is TRBJ1-2 and V is TRBV5-5, with a possible D match to TRBD1 (6 bases). CDR1 is SGHKS, CDR2 YYEKEE, per germline (reference sequence). This CDR3 spans 16 amino acids. The V end lost 5 bases, the J end lost 5 bases, and 22 bases lay between the germline ends. The CDR3 loop is CASRSSGAGEWYGYTF. The CDR3 DNA follows: TGTGCCAGCAGGTCTAGCGGGGCAGGGGAATGGTATGGCTACACCTTC.

The rearrangement joins TRBV6-1 to TRBJ2-1, with TRBD1 matching 7 bases. The V and J ends lost 1 base and 9 bases, in that order; junction bases with no gene match: 0. The CDR3 runs 12 residues. The germline V gene encodes CDR1 MNHNS and CDR2 SASEGT. CDR3 amino acids: CASSEGTGEQFF. CDR3 bases: TGTGCCAGCAGTGAAGGGACAGGTGAGCAGTTCTTC.

This rearrangement joins TRBV28 to TRBJ1-4, with TRBD1 matching over 9 bases. This CDR3 region has 17 residues. V shed 2 bases, J shed 7 bases, and the junction held 11 bases outside the gene matches. Germline V gene data show CDR1 as MDHEN and CDR2 as SYDVKM. The CDR3 loop reads CASSLLQGATGGEKLFF. As DNA, the CDR3 is TGTGCCAGCAGTTTACTACAGGGGGCGACTGGTGGTGAAAAACTGTTTTTT.

The J gene is TRBJ2-2, the V gene TRBV7-9, with D tentatively TRBD1 (6 bases). Germline V lookup: CDR1 SEHNR, CDR2 FQNEAQ (reference sequence). With 3 bases removed from V and 1 base from J, the gap between germline ends came to 12 bases. The CDR3 extends over 16 amino acids. CDR3 sequence (DNA): TGTGCCAGCAGCTTTTCCGGGACACAGAACACCGGGGAGCTGTTTTTT. Protein product: CASSFSGTQNTGELFF. Based on the CDR3 plus reference TRBV7-9 and TRBJ2-2, the full variable domain is DTGVSQNPRHKITKRGQNVTFRCDPISEHNRLYWYRQTLGQGPEFLTYFQNEAQLEKSRLLSDRFSAERPKGSFSTLEIQRTEQGDSAMYLCASSFSGTQNTGELFFGEGSRLTVL.

This clone was found once. The chain is built from TRBV13 and TRBJ2-1; D not certain. Germline V gives CDR1 PRHDT, CDR2 FYEKMQ (reference sequence). The CDR3 is 15 residues long. Trimming removed 1 base at V and 0 bases at J, with 7 bases between. CDR3 sequence (DNA): TGTGCCAGCAGCTTAGACCGGGTCTCCTACAATGAGCAGTTCTTC. It is translated as CASSLDRVSYNEQFF.

V usage is TRBV6-1 and J usage is TRBJ1-1, with a tentative D call TRBD1 (6 bases). This CDR3 spans 11 amino acids. The V end lost 9 bases, the J end lost 7 bases, and 12 bases lay between the germline ends. The germline V gene has CDR1 MNHNS and CDR2 SASEGT. CDR3 in DNA: TGTGCCAGTAACTGGGGGCTTGAAGCTTTCTTT. It specifies CASNWGLEAFF.

The J gene is TRBJ1-3, the V gene TRBV28; 8 bases are shared with TRBD1. The V and J ends lost 6 bases and 3 bases, in that order; junction bases with no gene match: 7. CDR1 is MDHEN and CDR2 is SYDVKM in the germline V gene. The CDR3 totals 15 residues. CDR3 DNA: TGTGCCAGCAGCCCTCAGGGGGCGCATGGAAACACCATATATTTT. This gives the protein CASSPQGAHGNTIYF. Looking up the rest from reference TRBV28 and TRBJ1-3 gives the full variable domain: DVKVTQSSRYLVKRTGEKVFLECVQDMDHENMFWYRQDPGLGLRLIYFSYDVKMKEKGDIPEGYSVSREKKERFSLILESASTNQTSMYLCASSPQGAHGNTIYFGEGSWLTVV.

The rearrangement joins TRBV27 to TRBJ2-6; 7 bases line up with TRBD1. The ends lost 5 bases at V and 0 bases at J; junction bases unmatched: 7. Germline values: CDR1 MNHEY, CDR2 SMNVEV (reference sequence). The CDR3 sequence is 17 residues long. In DNA, the CDR3 is TGTGCCAGCAGTAGGGACAGCTTGAGCTCTGGGGCCAACGTCCTGACTTTC. This translates into CASSRDSLSSGANVLTF.

Only a few counts were recorded for this clone. The chain employs TRBV9 and TRBJ2-5, with D possibly TRBD1 on 6 matching bases. The CDR3 runs to 14 residues. CDR1 and CDR2 (germline): SGDLS, YYNGEE. The V end lost 1 base, the J end lost 4 bases, and 11 bases lay between the germline ends. The CDR3 DNA reads as TGTGCCAGCAGCGTATCAGGGGTCGGAGAGACCCAGTACTTC. As protein: CASSVSGVGETQYF.

The chain joins TRBV4-3 to TRBJ2-5; a possible D gene is TRBD2 (6 bases). Germline lookup yields CDR1 LGHNA and CDR2 YSLEER. The CDR3 sequence is 15 residues long. V lost 1 base to trimming and J lost 0 bases, with 9 bases between them. As DNA, the CDR3 is TGCGCCAGCAGCCAAGGTGCGGGGTACCAAGAGACCCAGTACTTC. This gives the protein CASSQGAGYQETQYF.

The chain joins TRBV4-1 to TRBJ2-3; TRBD2 might be the D (5 bases). The CDR3 length is 13 residues. V was pared by 0 bases and J by 7 bases, with 8 bases between. CDR1 is MGHRA and CDR2 is YSYEKL in the germline V gene. Written as DNA, the CDR3 is TGCGCCAGCAGCCAAGACAGCGGATATACGCAGTATTTT. It codes for CASSQDSGYTQYF.

This chain links TRBV2 with TRBJ1-2; perhaps TRBD1 as D (5 bases). V gave up 1 base and J gave up 4 bases, with 7 bases separating them. CDR1 and CDR2 (germline): SNHLY, FYNNEI. CDR3 size: 13 residues. The CDR3 reads CASSEVQGYGYTF. CDR3 coding DNA: TGTGCCAGCAGTGAAGTTCAGGGCTATGGCTACACCTTC. Based on the CDR3 plus reference TRBV2 and TRBJ1-2, the full variable domain is EPEVTQTPSHQVTQMGQEVILRCVPISNHLYFYWYRQILGQKVEFLVSFYNNEISEKSEIFDDQFSVERPDGSNFTLKIRSTKLEDSAMYFCASSEVQGYGYTFGSGTRLTVV.

About this clone: At one of its ends the junction is not consistent with the germline gene, which may arise from a read error. The chain employs TRBV7-7 and TRBJ2-5, with D possibly matching TRBD1 (6 bases). The length of the CDR3 is 13 residues. Germline V lookup: CDR1 SSHAT, CDR2 FNYEAQ (reference sequence). CDR3 nucleotides: TGTGCTAGCAGCACAACAGGGACGGAGACCCAGTACTTC. The encoded protein is CASSTTGTETQYF. Full variable domain (remainder filled in from reference TRBV7-7 and TRBJ2-5): GAGVSQSPRYKVTKRGQDVTLRCDPISSHATLYWYQQALGQGPEFLTYFNYEAQPDKSGLPSDRFSAERPEGSISTLTIQRTEQRDSAMYRCASSTTGTETQYFGPGTRLLVL.

This chain connects TRBV19 to TRBJ2-2; D not resolved. Trimming pared 0 bases from V and 9 bases from J, leaving 5 bases between. The CDR3 sequence is 12 residues long. Per the germline V gene, CDR1 is LNHDA and CDR2 is SQIVND (reference sequence). CDR3 loop: CASSIDQRELFF. In nucleotides, the CDR3 is TGTGCCAGTAGTATAGATCAAAGGGAGCTGTTTTTT.

This clone was picked up a small number of times. The chain employs TRBV10-3 and TRBJ1-2; no firm D call. Trimming removed 6 bases at V and 8 bases at J, with 13 bases between. Germline values: CDR1 ENHRY, CDR2 SYGVKD. The CDR3 extends over 12 amino acids. CDR3 loop: CAISFSQWGYTF. For the CDR3, the DNA is TGTGCCATCAGCTTTTCACAGTGGGGCTACACCTTC.

J is TRBJ2-5 and V is TRBV18; the match to TRBD2 covers 8 bases. The CDR3 consists of 14 residues. Per the germline V gene, CDR1 is KGHSH and CDR2 is LQKENI. With V trimmed by 8 bases and J by 4 bases, 9 bases remained unmatched. CDR3 loop: CASVPSGGSETQYF. The CDR3 nucleotides are TGTGCCAGCGTACCAAGCGGGGGTTCAGAGACCCAGTACTTC. The whole variable domain, filled in from reference TRBV18 and TRBJ2-5, reads NAGVMQNPRHLVRRRGQEARLRCSPMKGHSHVYWYRQLPEEGLKFMVYLQKENIIDESGMPKERFSAEFPKEGPSILRIQQVVRGDSAAYFCASVPSGGSETQYFGPGTRLLVL.